A selection of T cell receptor beta chains follows, all from one sample in a study of long-term antiretroviral therapy in people with HIV. Measured with immunoSEQ multiplex PCR; TCRdb has only the in-frame clones, and not every one. The data hold 35,000 or so clones, with 80% to 90% observed a single time. This material consisted of unsorted PBMCs, taken 2.2 years after starting antiretroviral therapy. Receptors originate from a man between 18 and 35 years old with HIV. Both conserved end residues are trimmed from each CDR3.

TRBV5-4,TRBJ1-2,ASSLDRDYGYT
TRBV10-3,TRBJ1-1,ATGQETPNTEAF
TRBV7-6,TRBJ2-7,ASSPGTLKSYEQY
TRBV28,TRBJ2-2,ASSLQVPGELF
TRBV7-9,TRBJ2-3,ASSHKTGESTDTQY
TRBV7-9,TRBJ1-1,ASSLVAVYGQAEAF
TRBV5-6,TRBJ2-6,ASTGANVLT
TRBV19,TRBJ2-7,ASSPRERDPI
TRBV6-6,TRBJ2-7,AAVYYPLGYEQY
TRBV19,TRBJ2-7,ASSTRTGRYEQY
TRBV5-1,TRBJ2-1,ASSFKDSSYNEQF
TRBV21-1,TRBJ1-4,ASSNRGLGEEKLF
TRBV19,TRBJ2-1,ASSIYLVRELAGGYEQF
TRBV27,TRBJ2-7,ASSLKWSGGRPYEQY
TRBV10-3,TRBJ1-1,AISNRDNTEAF
TRBV5-6,TRBJ2-1,ASSYGTSGTYSYNEQF
TRBV2,TRBJ1-1,ASSGQGTSRSF
TRBV5-1,TRBJ2-3,ASSPQGNTDTQY
TRBV27,TRBJ2-4,ASSAGTSVGIQY
TRBV5-8,TRBJ1-2,ASSFPPGGARYGYT
TRBV11-2,TRBJ2-1,ASSLELWTGPHNEQF
TRBV7-8,TRBJ2-5,ASSLEGTGALRTQY
TRBV7-9,TRBJ2-7,ASSQIGKVLGDEQY
TRBV28,TRBJ1-1,ASSGFDAEAF
TRBV7-8,TRBJ2-3,ASRMTSGSTDTQY
TRBV27,TRBJ1-6,ASSKQGVYNSPLH
TRBV5-6,TRBJ2-7,ASSLARGITREQY
TRBV19,TRBJ2-4,ASGIVILAKNIQY
TRBV5-1,TRBJ1-1,ASSFLESTEAF
TRBV27,TRBJ1-5,ASSFQGGRQPQH
TRBV12-5,TRBJ1-1,ASGLDLNGNTEAF
TRBV27,TRBJ2-7,ASSLLARLSVDEQY
TRBV6-1,TRBJ1-5,ASSEARANQPQH
TRBV11-3,TRBJ2-7,ASSLDRTRVRY
TRBV5-1,TRBJ2-1,ASSLFTSGTDNEQF
TRBV28,TRBJ1-1,ASSGNTEAF
TRBV28,TRBJ2-7,ASTQGGQGRGYEQY
TRBV29-1,TRBJ2-7,SALSGGYEQY
TRBV5-1,TRBJ2-1,ASRTSGGDEQF
TRBV10-3,TRBJ2-1,AISDLTSGNYNEQF
TRBV5-5,TRBJ1-5,ASSLNSGSQPQH
TRBV7-2,TRBJ2-5,ASSFMAGQY
TRBV30,TRBJ2-1,AWSVRGRPNNEQF
TRBV4-2,TRBJ1-6,ASSQIGLEGYNSPLH
TRBV5-6,TRBJ2-7,ASSSRSLIGNSYEQY
TRBV28,TRBJ2-6,ASKAGVGANVLT
TRBV6-1,TRBJ2-7,ASSELALLTYEQY
TRBV4-2,TRBJ2-3,ASSQGEGETTDTQY
TRBV12-5,TRBJ2-5,ASGPDSQETQY
TRBV5-1,TRBJ2-5,ASSSSLASPETQY
TRBV27,TRBJ2-7,ASSPNTNYYEQY
TRBV6-1,TRBJ2-7,ASSEGTGGYEQY
TRBV4-1,TRBJ1-1,ASSQAPWTEAF
TRBV7-2,TRBJ1-4,ASSVLGTPNEKLF
TRBV4-3,TRBJ1-1,ASSQDLGVGEMNTEAF
TRBV6-5,TRBJ1-4,ASSPGQKNEKLF